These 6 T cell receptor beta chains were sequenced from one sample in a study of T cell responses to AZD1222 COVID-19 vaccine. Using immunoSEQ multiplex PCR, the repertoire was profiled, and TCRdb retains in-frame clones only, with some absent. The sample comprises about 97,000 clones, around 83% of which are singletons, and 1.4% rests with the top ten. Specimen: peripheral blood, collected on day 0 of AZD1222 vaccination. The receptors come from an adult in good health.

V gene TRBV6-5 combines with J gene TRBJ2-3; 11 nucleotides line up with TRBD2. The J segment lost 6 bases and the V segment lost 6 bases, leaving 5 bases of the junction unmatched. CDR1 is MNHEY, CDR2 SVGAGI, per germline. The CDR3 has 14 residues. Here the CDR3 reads CASSPLAGVDTQYF. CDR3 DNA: TGTGCCAGCAGCCCACTAGCGGGAGTGGATACGCAGTATTTT.

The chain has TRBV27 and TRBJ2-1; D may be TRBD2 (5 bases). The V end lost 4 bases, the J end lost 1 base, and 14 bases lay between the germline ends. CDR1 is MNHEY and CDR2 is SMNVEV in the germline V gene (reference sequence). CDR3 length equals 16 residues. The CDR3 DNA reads TGTGCCAGCAGTTCCCCGGGGTCTAATTCCTACAATGAGCAGTTCTTC. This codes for CASSSPGSNSYNEQFF.

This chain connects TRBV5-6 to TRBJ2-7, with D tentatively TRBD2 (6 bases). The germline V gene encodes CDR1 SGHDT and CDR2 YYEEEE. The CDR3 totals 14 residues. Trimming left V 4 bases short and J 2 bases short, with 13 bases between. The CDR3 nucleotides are TGTGCCAGCAGCGCGGGGTCAGGGACCTACGAGCAGTACTTC. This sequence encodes CASSAGSGTYEQYF.

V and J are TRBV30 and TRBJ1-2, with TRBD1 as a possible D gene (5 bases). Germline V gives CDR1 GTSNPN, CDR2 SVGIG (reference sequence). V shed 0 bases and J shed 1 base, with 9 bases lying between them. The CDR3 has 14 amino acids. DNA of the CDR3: TGTGCCTGGAGTGTTGGGGGATTTAACTATGGCTACACCTTC. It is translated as CAWSVGGFNYGYTF. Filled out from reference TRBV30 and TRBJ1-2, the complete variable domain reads SQTIHQWPATLVQPVGSPLSLECTVEGTSNPNLYWYRQAAGRGLQLLFYSVGIGQISSEVPQNLSASRPQDRQFILSSKKLLLSDSGFYLCAWSVGGFNYGYTFGSGTRLTVV.

CDR3 nucleotide sequence: TGTGCCAGTAGTAACGGGGCTGGAGGGACAGATACGCAGTATTTT. Translation gives CASSNGAGGTDTQYF. The chain joins TRBV19 to TRBJ2-3, with D possibly being TRBD2 (6 bases). The germline CDR1 and CDR2 sequences are LNHDA and SQIVND (reference sequence). V was clipped by 4 bases and J by 3 bases, with 14 bases between them. The CDR3 loop spans 15 amino acids.

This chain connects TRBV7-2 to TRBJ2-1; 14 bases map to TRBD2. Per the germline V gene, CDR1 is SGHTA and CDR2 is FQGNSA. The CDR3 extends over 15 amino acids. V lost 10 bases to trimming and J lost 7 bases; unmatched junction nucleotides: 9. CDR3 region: CAISGTSGSLNEQFF. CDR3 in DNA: TGTGCCATCTCCGGGACTAGCGGGAGTTTGAATGAGCAGTTCTTC. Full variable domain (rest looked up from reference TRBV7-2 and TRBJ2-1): GAGVSQSPSNKVTEKGKDVELRCDPISGHTALYWYRQSLGQGLEFLIYFQGNSAPDKSGLPSDRFSAERTGGSVSTLTIQRTQQEDSAVYLCAISGTSGSLNEQFFGPGTRLTVL.